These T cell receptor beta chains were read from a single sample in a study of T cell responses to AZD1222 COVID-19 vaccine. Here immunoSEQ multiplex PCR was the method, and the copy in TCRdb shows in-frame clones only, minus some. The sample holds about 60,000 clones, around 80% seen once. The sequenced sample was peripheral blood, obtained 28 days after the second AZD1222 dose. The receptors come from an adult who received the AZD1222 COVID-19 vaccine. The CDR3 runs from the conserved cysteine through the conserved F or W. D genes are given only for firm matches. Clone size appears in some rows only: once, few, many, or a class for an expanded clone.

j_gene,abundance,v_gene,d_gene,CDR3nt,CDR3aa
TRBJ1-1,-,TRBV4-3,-,TGCGCCAGCAGCCAAGATGGGGGGACTGAAGCTTTCTTT,CASSQDGGTEAFF
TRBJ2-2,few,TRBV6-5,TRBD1,TGTGCCAGCAGGGGACAGGGGCTGAACACCGGGGAGCTGTTTTTT,CASRGQGLNTGELFF
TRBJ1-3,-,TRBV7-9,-,TGTGCCAGCAGCTTAATGGGTGCCTCTGGAAACACCATATATTTT,CASSLMGASGNTIYF
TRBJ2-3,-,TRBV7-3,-,TGTGCCAGCAGCTTAACTAAGAGAGATACGCAGTATTTT,CASSLTKRDTQYF
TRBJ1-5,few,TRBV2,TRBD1,TGTGCCAGCAGCGGACAGGGAGGTAGCAATCAGCCCCAGCATTTT,CASSGQGGSNQPQHF
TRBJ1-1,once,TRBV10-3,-,TGTGCCATCAGAATGGACAGCAGGAACACTGAAGCTTTCTTT,CAIRMDSRNTEAFF
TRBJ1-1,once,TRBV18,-,TGTGCCAGCTCACCACCGGTACTGGGGACCACTGAAGCTTTCTTT,CASSPPVLGTTEAFF
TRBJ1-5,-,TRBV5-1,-,TGCGCCAGCAGCTTGGGGCGGGATAGCAATCAGCCCCAGCATTTT,CASSLGRDSNQPQHF
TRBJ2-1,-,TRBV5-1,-,TGCGCCAGCAGCTTGAACAGTTACAATGAGCAGTTCTTC,CASSLNSYNEQFF
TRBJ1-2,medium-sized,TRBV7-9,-,TGTGCCAGCAGCTTGTCCGTCAGGGAGGACTATGGCTACACCTTC,CASSLSVREDYGYTF
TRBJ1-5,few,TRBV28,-,TGTGCCAGCTGGGGAAGGGGGGCGTATAGCAATCAGCCCCAGCATTTT,CASWGRGAYSNQPQHF
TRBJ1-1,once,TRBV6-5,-,TGTGCCAGCAGCACAGACAGAAGGCTCGGAGCTGAAGCTTTCTTT,CASSTDRRLGAEAFF
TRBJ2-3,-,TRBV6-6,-,TGTGCCAGCACCCGATCCTACCTTGTGGCAGGTAGCCCAGATACGCAGTATTTT,CASTRSYLVAGSPDTQYF
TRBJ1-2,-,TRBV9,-,TGTGCCAGCAGGCAGGGGAATGGCTACACCTTC,CASRQGNGYTF
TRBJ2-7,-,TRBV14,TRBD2,TGTGCCAGCAGCCAAGGGGGGGGAGGGATTGTCAACGAGCAGTACTTC,CASSQGGGGIVNEQYF
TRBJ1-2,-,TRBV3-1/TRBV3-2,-,TGTGCCAGCAGCCAAGATGCCGGACCTAACTATGGCTACACCTTC,CASSQDAGPNYGYTF
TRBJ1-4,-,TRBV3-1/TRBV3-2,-,TGTGCCAGCAGCCAAGGCTCGTATGAAAAACTGTTTTTT,CASSQGSYEKLFF
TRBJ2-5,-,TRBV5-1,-,TGCGCCAGCAGCTTGGCGGGGCTACACGGACTAGAGACCCAGTACTTC,CASSLAGLHGLETQYF
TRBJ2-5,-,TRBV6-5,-,TGTGCCAGCACTAAACTGGTGGGGCGGCAAGAGACCCAGTACTTC,CASTKLVGRQETQYF
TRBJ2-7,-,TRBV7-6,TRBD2,TGTGCCAGCAGCTTGACCGGGACTAGAAACTACGAGCAGTACTTC,CASSLTGTRNYEQYF
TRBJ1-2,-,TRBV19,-,TGTGCCAGTAGTATTCGCCGGGGAGAGAACTATGGCTACACCTTC,CASSIRRGENYGYTF
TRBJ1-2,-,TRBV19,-,TGTGCCAGTAGCCCTAACCGTGGGCACATGGGTGGCTACACCTTC,CASSPNRGHMGGYTF
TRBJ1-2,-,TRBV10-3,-,TGTGCCATCAGAGGCTCAGGGTCGGAGGGCTACACCTTC,CAIRGSGSEGYTF
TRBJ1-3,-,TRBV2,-,TGTGCCGCGGCGCAGGATGGAAACACCATATATTTT,CAAAQDGNTIYF
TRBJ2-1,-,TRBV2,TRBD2,TGTGCCAGCAGGCGGGGGACTAGCGGGGGAAATGAGCAGTTCTTC,CASRRGTSGGNEQFF
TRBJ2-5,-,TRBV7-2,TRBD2,TGTGCCAGCAGCTCGACTAGCGGAAACCAAGAGACCCAGTACTTC,CASSSTSGNQETQYF
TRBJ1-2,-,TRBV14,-,TGTGCCAGCAGCCAAGATCGGGGGCGCAAGATCCCATCCGGGGACGCCCGAGAGCGATATGGCTACACCTTC,CASSQDRGRKIPSGDARERYGYTF
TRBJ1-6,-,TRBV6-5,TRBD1,TGTGCCAGCAGGGGACAGGGCTCCTATAATTCACCCCTCCACTTT,CASRGQGSYNSPLHF
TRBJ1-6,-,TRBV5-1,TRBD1,TGCGCCAGCAGCTCAGGACAGGCGTATGGTTCACCCCTCCACTTT,CASSSGQAYGSPLHF